Described below is a single TCR beta chain sequence and its context. The antigen is not known. The source of the sample is a study of T cell responses to AZD1222 COVID-19 vaccine. Study in general: Second-dose schedules of about 4 or about 12 weeks were combined.

V lost 7 bases, J lost 3 bases, and 5 bases stayed unmatched. Germline V gene sequence: CDR1 SEHNR, CDR2 FQNEAQ (reference sequence). The CDR3 covers 15 residues. TCRdb keeps only in-frame clones here, not all; method: immunoSEQ multiplex PCR. The sample has roughly 130,000 clones, around 85% seen once. Study-wide results and caveats: Nearly half of spike-specific TCRs reportedly target variant regions that are unmutated in the B.1.351 and B.1.1.7 variants. Dominant CD4 TCR responses targeted spike regions 160-218 and 743-854. Most donors were white British, females outnumbered males, and clonal diversity was possibly underestimated.

The sequenced sample was peripheral blood, obtained on day 0 of AZD1222 vaccination. This clonotype was sampled from an adult in good health. V and J are TRBV7-9 and TRBJ1-6; TRBD1 agrees at 8 bases. For the CDR3, the DNA is TGTGCCAGCAACACCGGGACAGGCTATAATTCACCCCTCCACTTT. Translation: CASNTGTGYNSPLHF.